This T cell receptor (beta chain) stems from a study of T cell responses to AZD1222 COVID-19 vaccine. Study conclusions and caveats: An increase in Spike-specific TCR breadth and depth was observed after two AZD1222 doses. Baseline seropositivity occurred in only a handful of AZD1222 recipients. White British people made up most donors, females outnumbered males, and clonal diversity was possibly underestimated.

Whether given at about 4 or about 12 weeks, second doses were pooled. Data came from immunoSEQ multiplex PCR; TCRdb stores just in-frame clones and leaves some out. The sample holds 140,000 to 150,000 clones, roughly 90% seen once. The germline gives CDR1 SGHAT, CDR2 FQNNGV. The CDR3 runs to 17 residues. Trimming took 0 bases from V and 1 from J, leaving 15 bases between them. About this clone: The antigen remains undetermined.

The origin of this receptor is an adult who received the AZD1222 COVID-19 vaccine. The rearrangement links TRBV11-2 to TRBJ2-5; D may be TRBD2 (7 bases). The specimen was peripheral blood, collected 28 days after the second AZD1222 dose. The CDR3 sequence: CASSLDRHGGPQETQYF. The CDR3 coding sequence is TGTGCCAGCAGCTTAGATCGGCACGGGGGGCCCCAAGAGACCCAGTACTTC.